This T cell receptor (beta chain) was obtained from a study of cytomegalovirus exposure and HLA in healthy donors. Amplification used 60 Vbeta primers and 13 Jbeta primers. The method was immunoSEQ multiplex PCR; TCRdb's version includes in-frame clones alone and lacks a portion of them. The sample lists 90,000 to 150,000 clones; around 77% were seen once. The CDR3 totals 16 residues. Trimming left V 4 bases short and J 0 bases short, with 13 bases between. Germline values: CDR1 ENHRY, CDR2 SYGVKD. V is TRBV10-3 and J is TRBJ2-1; D not resolved. The sequencing input was PBMCs. This TCR was recovered from a man in his fifties in good health and CMV-seropositive. CDR3 DNA: TGTGCCATCAGTGTAGAAGCCCTGAGCTCCTACAATGAGCAGTTCTTC. Translated: CAISVEALSSYNEQFF.